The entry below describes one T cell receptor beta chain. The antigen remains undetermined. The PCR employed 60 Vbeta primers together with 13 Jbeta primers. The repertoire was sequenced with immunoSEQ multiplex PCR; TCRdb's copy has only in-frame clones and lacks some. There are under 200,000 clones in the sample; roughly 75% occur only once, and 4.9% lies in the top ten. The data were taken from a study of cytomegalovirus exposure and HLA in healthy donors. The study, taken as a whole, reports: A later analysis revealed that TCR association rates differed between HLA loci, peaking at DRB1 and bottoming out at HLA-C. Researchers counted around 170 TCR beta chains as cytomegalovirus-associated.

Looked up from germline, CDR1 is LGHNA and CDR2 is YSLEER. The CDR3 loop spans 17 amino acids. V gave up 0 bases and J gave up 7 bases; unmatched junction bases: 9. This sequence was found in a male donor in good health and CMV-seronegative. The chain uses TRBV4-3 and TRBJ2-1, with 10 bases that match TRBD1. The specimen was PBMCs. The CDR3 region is CASSQDRWDRGKNEQFF. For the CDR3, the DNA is TGCGCCAGCAGCCAAGACCGTTGGGACAGGGGAAAGAATGAGCAGTTCTTC.